Presented here are 19 T cell receptor beta chains from one specimen sequenced in a study of cytomegalovirus exposure and HLA in healthy donors. A multiplex PCR was run with 60 Vbeta primers and 13 Jbeta primers. Repertoires were generated with immunoSEQ multiplex PCR, while TCRdb's copy carries only in-frame clones and drops some. The sample has 73,000 or so clones, around three quarters seen once; the top ten hold around 6.3%. The sample taken for sequencing was PBMCs. These TCRs come from a man aged 45 to 65 in good health and CMV-seronegative.

The rearrangement joins TRBV2 to TRBJ1-6; D call uncertain. The CDR3 is 15 residues long. V dropped 3 bases and J dropped 5 bases, with 11 bases sitting between them. Germline V gives CDR1 SNHLY, CDR2 FYNNEI. CDR3 DNA: TGTGCCAGCAGTGACGAGGTTGTAGATAATTCACCCCTCCACTTT. Translated, it gives CASSDEVVDNSPLHF. Full variable domain (outside the CDR3, taken from reference TRBV2 and TRBJ1-6): EPEVTQTPSHQVTQMGQEVILRCVPISNHLYFYWYRQILGQKVEFLVSFYNNEISEKSEIFDDQFSVERPDGSNFTLKIRSTKLEDSAMYFCASSDEVVDNSPLHFGNGTRLTVT.

This clone appeared once. J is TRBJ2-1 and V is TRBV5-4; 13 nucleotides align to TRBD2. Germline-derived CDR1 and CDR2 are SGHNT and YYREEE (reference sequence). The CDR3 runs 15 residues. Trimming at V came to 0 bases and at J to 9 bases, leaving 3 bases not matched to a gene. In DNA form, the CDR3 reads TGTGCCAGCAGCTTGGGACTAGCGGGAGGTAGTGAGCAGTTCTTC. It is translated as CASSLGLAGGSEQFF.

This chain joins TRBV19 and TRBJ1-1; TRBD1 aligns across 10 bases. The CDR3 is 15 residues long. Trimming cost V 1 base and J 6 bases; bases outside gene matches: 5. Germline CDR1 is LNHDA and CDR2 is SQIVND (reference sequence). DNA for the CDR3: TGTGCCAGTAGTATAGTGACAGGGGGCGATCCTGAAGCTTTCTTT. Translated: CASSIVTGGDPEAFF.

The gene calls are TRBV5-6 and TRBJ2-5, with D maybe TRBD2 (5 bases). This CDR3 region has 17 residues. Germline lookup yields CDR1 SGHDT and CDR2 YYEEEE. V lost 3 bases and J 6 bases, leaving 24 bases between the germline ends. CDR3 sequence: CASSSLYLLGDGKTQYF. CDR3 bases: TGTGCCAGCAGCTCTCTCTACCTCCTCGGGGATGGGAAGACCCAGTACTTC.

The V call is TRBV19, the J call TRBJ1-1; TRBD1 matches 7 bases. The trim removed 7 bases at V and 0 bases at J, leaving 11 bases unmatched. The germline CDR1 and CDR2 sequences are LNHDA and SQIVND (reference sequence). This CDR3 is 16 amino acids long. The CDR3 protein is CASTMTGRGVNTEAFF. CDR3 bases: TGTGCCAGTACCATGACAGGGCGGGGGGTGAACACTGAAGCTTTCTTT.

The chain links TRBV14 to TRBJ2-1; maybe TRBD2 (5 bases). Germline V lookup: CDR1 SGHDN, CDR2 FVKESK. Trimming removed 1 base from V and 0 bases from J, with 10 bases in between. CDR3 length: 16 amino acids. The CDR3 region has the DNA TGTGCCAGCAGCCAAGGGAAGCGGAACTCCTACAATGAGCAGTTCTTC. Translating it yields CASSQGKRNSYNEQFF.

This clone was seen a handful of times. This rearrangement joins TRBV6-5 to TRBJ1-1, with 7 bases fitting TRBD1. Losses at the gene ends were 8 bases for V and 1 base for J; bases not matched to a gene: 1. Germline V CDR1 and CDR2: MNHEY, SVGAGI. CDR3 length equals 12 residues. CDR3 protein: CASQGGNTEAFF. The CDR3 DNA reads TGTGCCAGCCAGGGGGGGAACACTGAAGCTTTCTTT.

On this clone: A junction end diverges from the germline sequence, so it may reflect a read error. This chain uses TRBV27 with TRBJ1-5, with a possible D match to TRBD1 (5 bases). CDR1 and CDR2 from the germline V gene are MNHEY and SMNVEV (reference sequence). This CDR3 is built from 14 residues. Written as DNA, the CDR3 is TGTGCCAGCTGTAAGTCGCTGGGGCGGCAGCCCCGGCATTTT. Translating gives CASCKSLGRQPRHF.

The genes are TRBV5-1 and TRBJ2-7; TRBD1 matches 7 bases. CDR3 length equals 13 residues. J was trimmed by 13 bases and V by 3 bases; bases with no gene match: 13. Germline-derived CDR1 and CDR2 are SGHRS and YFSETQ. The CDR3 nucleotides read TGCGCCAGCAGCTGGGGAGACGAGGGGGACAGATACTTC. The encoded protein is CASSWGDEGDRYF.

The CDR3 is CASSNRGNYGYTF. DNA of the CDR3: TGTGCCAGCAGCAACCGGGGAAACTATGGCTACACCTTC. The V and J genes are TRBV7-9 and TRBJ1-2; no clear D. CDR1 is SEHNR and CDR2 is FQNEAQ in the germline V gene (reference sequence). Trimming left V 5 bases short and J 2 bases short, with 9 bases between. The CDR3 covers 13 residues.

The chain links TRBV27 to TRBJ2-7; 11 bases align to TRBD1. The CDR3 contains 16 residues. Germline V lookup: CDR1 MNHEY, CDR2 SMNVEV (reference sequence). The ends lost 5 bases at V and 6 bases at J; junction bases unmatched: 12. The CDR3 loop is CASSPILGQGASEQYF. Written as DNA, the CDR3 is TGTGCCAGCAGTCCAATCTTAGGACAGGGGGCGAGCGAGCAGTACTTC.

J is TRBJ2-5 and V is TRBV5-8, with D tentatively TRBD2 (6 bases). Per germline, CDR1 SGHTS and CDR2 YDEGEE. There are 15 residues in the CDR3. V lost 3 bases, J lost 5 bases, and 17 bases lay in between. CDR3 DNA: TGTGCCAGCAGCTCCCCTAAGTTAGGGAGGGAGACCCAGTACTTC. Residues: CASSSPKLGRETQYF.

This clone was seen only a few times. This chain connects TRBV15 to TRBJ1-2; the D is unclear. V was pared by 3 bases and J by 7 bases, with 18 bases between. The CDR3 length is 15 residues. Germline loops: CDR1 LNHNV, CDR2 YYDKDF (reference sequence). CDR3 sequence: CATSREELKGGGYTF. The DNA of the CDR3 is TGTGCCACCAGCAGGGAGGAGCTAAAAGGTGGTGGCTACACCTTC.

V gene TRBV30 combines with J gene TRBJ1-2; a possible D gene is TRBD1 (5 bases). From germline, CDR1 is GTSNPN and CDR2 SVGIG (reference sequence). CDR3 length: 12 residues. The V end lost 7 bases, the J end lost 0 bases, and 9 bases lay between the germline ends. The CDR3 DNA reads TGTGCCTTTGACAGAGCTAACTATGGCTACACCTTC. Its translation: CAFDRANYGYTF.

The chain recombines TRBV18 with TRBJ1-4; TRBD1 agrees at 11 bases. The CDR3 length is 14 residues. V lost 6 bases, J lost 8 bases, and 5 bases stayed unmatched. Germline assignment: CDR1 KGHSH and CDR2 LQKENI. CDR3 nucleotides: TGTGCCAGCTCGTCGGGACAGGGGGGCGAAAAACTGTTTTTT. This translates into CASSSGQGGEKLFF.

The chain couples TRBV5-4 to TRBJ1-2, with D possibly matching TRBD1 (5 bases). V lost 1 base to trimming and J lost 8 bases, with 12 bases between them. The CDR3 is made up of 13 amino acids. Germline lookup yields CDR1 SGHNT and CDR2 YYREEE (reference sequence). The CDR3, as DNA: TGTGCCAGCAGCTTGACAGGCTCCTGGGGCTACACCTTC. It is translated as CASSLTGSWGYTF.

The CDR3 bases are TGTGCCACCCTTAGCGGGACAGTCCCTTACGAGCAGTACTTC. Translating gives CATLSGTVPYEQYF. This sequence joins TRBV27 and TRBJ2-7; D is perhaps TRBD2 (8 bases). The CDR3 runs 14 residues. V lost 10 bases to trimming and J lost 4 bases, with 20 bases between them. Germline CDR1 and CDR2: MNHEY and SMNVEV (reference sequence).

The rearrangement links TRBV27 to TRBJ2-7, with D hard to call. V lost 2 bases, J lost 1 base, and 6 bases lay in between. Germline-derived CDR1 and CDR2 are MNHEY and SMNVEV (reference sequence). CDR3 length equals 13 residues. This CDR3 is CASSLKPSYEQYF. The DNA of the CDR3 is TGTGCCAGCAGTTTAAAGCCTTCCTACGAGCAGTACTTC.

The rearrangement joins TRBV4-2 to TRBJ1-5, with 7 bases matching TRBD1. Germline trimming cut 4 bases from V and 7 bases from J; bases unmatched to any gene: 16. In germline, CDR1 is LGHNA, CDR2 YNFKEQ. There are 17 residues in the CDR3. CDR3 DNA sequence: TGTGCCAGCAGCCTAGGGACCGGGACAGAACTAACGCAGCCCCAGCATTTT. This translates into CASSLGTGTELTQPQHF.